Following are 18 T cell receptor beta chains from one sample sequenced in a study of Graves' ophthalmopathy and Graves' hyperthyroidism. Amplifying from RNA transcripts, the study obtained TCR beta CDR3 regions. The library came from an HTBI-primed first-round RT-PCR and a second-round multiplex PCR. From the multiplex PCR reads, TCRdb called clonotypes with MiXCR, one entry per CDR3 protein. The data contain more than 1,000,000 distinct CDR3 sequences, 36% of them singletons. The sequenced sample was peripheral blood or thyroid tissue (not recorded which). The receptors derive from an adult man with Graves' hyperthyroidism.

This clonotype has a count of ten or more. The chain has TRBV7-8 and TRBJ1-4; D gene ambiguous. V was cut by 6 bases and J by 6 bases, with 11 bases left in between. Germline V gene lookup returns CDR1 SGHVS and CDR2 FQNEAQ. The CDR3 loop spans 13 amino acids. The CDR3 DNA sequence: TGTGCCAGCAGAGGGCCCTTTCATGAAAAACTGTTTTTT. It is translated as CASRGPFHEKLFF.

The V call is TRBV19, the J call TRBJ1-2; D possibly corresponds to TRBD1 (6 bases). Deletions cut 2 bases from V and 8 bases from J, with 30 bases between. This CDR3 is built from 19 residues. Germline loops: CDR1 LNHDA, CDR2 SQIVND (reference sequence). In DNA form, the CDR3 reads TGTGCCAGTAGTATATCTGACGGGGGCTACGGACGGCCCTTTCACGGCTACACCTTC. Translation: CASSISDGGYGRPFHGYTF.

The rearrangement uses TRBV25-1 and TRBJ2-1; D possibly matches TRBD1 or TRBD2 (5 bases each). The V gene lost 3 bases and the J gene lost 4 bases, with 19 bases spanning the gap. The CDR3 consists of 17 residues. Germline loops: CDR1 MGHDK, CDR2 SYGVNS. The CDR3 DNA reads TGTGCCAGCAGTGATATTGGGACCCGTTGGTCTTACAATGAGCAGTTCTTC. It yields the protein CASSDIGTRWSYNEQFF.

This clonotype was counted only a few times. The chain uses TRBV2 and TRBJ2-5; TRBD1 might be the D (5 bases). V shed 1 base and J shed 0 bases, with 6 bases lying between them. CDR1 is SNHLY, CDR2 FYNNEI, per germline. This CDR3 region has 14 residues. DNA for the CDR3: TGTGCCAGCAGTGAAGACAGGTACCAAGAGACCCAGTACTTC. Protein: CASSEDRYQETQYF.

The V gene is TRBV9, the J gene TRBJ2-7, with 8 positions matching TRBD1. V was clipped by 0 bases and J by 0 bases; unmatched bases: 5. CDR3 length equals 16 residues. Germline-derived CDR1 and CDR2 are SGDLS and YYNGEE. CDR3 bases: TGTGCCAGCAGCGTAGACGGGACAGGCCGCTCCTACGAGCAGTACTTC. Translated: CASSVDGTGRSYEQYF.

This clonotype was seen repeatedly, ten times or more. The V and J genes are TRBV19 and TRBJ1-5, with D tentatively TRBD1 (5 bases). V was cut by 1 base and J by 5 bases, with 9 bases left in between. The CDR3 loop spans 14 amino acids. CDR1 is LNHDA and CDR2 is SQIVND in the germline V gene (reference sequence). CDR3 residues: CASSIVQGYQPQHF. The CDR3 DNA follows: TGTGCCAGTAGTATAGTGCAGGGTTATCAGCCCCAGCATTTT.

This clonotype has a count of ten or more. The chain is built from TRBV14 and TRBJ1-3; D gene uncertain. The CDR3 covers 14 residues. Trimming removed 2 bases from V and 0 bases from J, with 5 bases in between. CDR1 and CDR2 (germline): SGHDN, FVKESK. For the CDR3, the DNA is TGTGCCAGCAGCCAACATCTCTCTGGAAACACCATATATTTT. Amino acid sequence: CASSQHLSGNTIYF.

This clonotype was recorded only once. The chain is built from TRBV7-9 and TRBJ2-6; 7 bases match TRBD2. CDR1 SEHNR and CDR2 FQNEAQ come from the germline V gene (reference sequence). The length of the CDR3 is 14 residues. The V and J ends lost 3 bases and 11 bases, in that order; junction bases with no gene match: 7. The CDR3 nucleotides read TGTGCCAGCAGCTTGTCTAGCGGCGCCTACGTCCTGACTTTC. It is translated as CASSLSSGAYVLTF.

This clonotype was picked up many times. The rearrangement uses TRBV12-3 or TRBV12-4 and TRBJ1-4, with 11 nucleotides matching TRBD1. Unmatched junction bases numbered 8, after V lost 6 bases and J lost 14 bases. The CDR3 sequence is 13 residues long. The CDR3 DNA is TGTGCCAGCAGAAGGGACAGGGGGGGAACTCTGTTTTTT. It translates to CASRRDRGGTLFF.

This clonotype was recorded many times. J is TRBJ1-2 and V is TRBV20-1; weak D call: TRBD1 (6 bases). Germline CDR1 and CDR2: DFQATT and SNEGSKA (reference sequence). V lost 1 base, J lost 0 bases, and 12 bases lay in between. CDR3 size: 15 residues. The CDR3 is CSARALDSANYGYTF. In DNA form, the CDR3 reads TGCAGTGCTAGAGCCCTGGACAGCGCTAACTATGGCTACACCTTC.

Note on this clonotype: This CDR3 fails to terminate in the conserved phenylalanine or tryptophan, so it likely reflects a read error. J is TRBJ2-5 and V is TRBV7-2; 7 positions agree with TRBD1. The germline V gene encodes CDR1 SGHTA and CDR2 FQGNSA. V shed 0 bases and J 5 bases; nucleotides not matched to a gene: 6. CDR3 length: 15 amino acids. CDR3 in amino acids: CASSLATGEFETQYL. The CDR3 DNA sequence: TGTGCCAGCAGCTTAGCCACAGGGGAATTCGAGACCCAGTACCTC.

The chain couples TRBV14 to TRBJ2-2; 8 bases align to TRBD2. V dropped 2 bases and J dropped 7; count of bases not matched to a gene: 15. Germline V CDR1 and CDR2: SGHDN, FVKESK. There are 18 residues in the CDR3. This CDR3 is CASSQRELAVWSGGELFF. In DNA form, the CDR3 reads TGTGCCAGCAGCCAACGGGAACTAGCGGTTTGGTCGGGCGGGGAGCTGTTTTTT.

The DNA of the CDR3 is TGTGCCATCAGTGAAAAGTTAGCAGGGTCAAAAGATCAGCCCCAGCATTTT. This gives the protein CAISEKLAGSKDQPQHF. This chain joins TRBV10-3 and TRBJ1-5; D may be TRBD1 (5 bases). Trimming removed 3 bases from V and 5 bases from J, with 20 bases in between. The CDR3 has 17 amino acids. Germline CDR1 reads ENHRY; CDR2 reads SYGVKD.

This chain uses TRBV20-1 with TRBJ2-7; TRBD2 aligns across 8 bases. The germline gives CDR1 DFQATT, CDR2 SNEGSKA (reference sequence). V was clipped by 4 bases and J by 0 bases; unmatched bases: 8. CDR3 length equals 15 residues. The CDR3 DNA reads TGCAGTGCTAAACCATCTAGCGGGCGCTCCTACGAGCAGTACTTC. Residues: CSAKPSSGRSYEQYF.

The chain joins TRBV6-6 to TRBJ2-7, with D unresolved. The ends were cut back, 2 bases at V and 2 bases at J, with 19 bases in the middle. The CDR3 is made up of 17 amino acids. Germline values: CDR1 MNHNY, CDR2 SVGAGI (reference sequence). In DNA, the CDR3 is TGTGCCAGCAGTTACAGTGCCGCTAAGGGCAATACCTACGAGCAGTACTTC. This encodes CASSYSAAKGNTYEQYF.

There are many counts of this clonotype. The chain carries TRBV20-1 and TRBJ1-5; 7 positions match TRBD1. Trimming took 3 bases from V and 5 from J; bases not matched to a gene: 7. This CDR3 is 14 amino acids long. Per the germline V gene, CDR1 is DFQATT and CDR2 is SNEGSKA (reference sequence). CDR3 coding DNA: TGCAGTGCTAGTGCCTCGGGACAGCATCAGCCCCAGCATTTT. Its protein is CSASASGQHQPQHF.

This clonotype has a count of ten or more. The chain has TRBV7-2 and TRBJ1-6; no clear D gene. Germline V CDR1 and CDR2: SGHTA, FQGNSA. Trimming stripped 1 base from V and 9 bases from J, with 13 bases between. The CDR3 totals 15 residues. The CDR3 nucleotides are TGTGCCAGCAGCTTAGGGCCAGCCGATCCTTCACCCCTCCACTTT. Translation: CASSLGPADPSPLHF.

V gene TRBV20-1 combines with J gene TRBJ2-2, with D perhaps assigned TRBD1 or TRBD2 (5 bases each). The germline V and J ends were trimmed by 5 bases and 4 bases, with 14 bases remaining between them. Germline V gives CDR1 DFQATT, CDR2 SNEGSKA (reference sequence). The CDR3 is 14 residues long. CDR3 DNA sequence: TGCAGTGCTCCCCCGGGGCAAGTCACCGGGGAGCTGTTTTTT. It yields the protein CSAPPGQVTGELFF.